This record covers a single T cell receptor beta chain. The entry originates in a study of PD-L1 blockade in urothelial cancer. Profiled with immunoSEQ multiplex PCR; TCRdb holds only in-frame clones, not every one. The top ten clones hold over 12% of a sample with around 45,000 clones, around four fifths of them seen once. As to time point: peripheral blood 6 weeks after treatment start. Germline V gene data show CDR1 as SGHRS and CDR2 as YFSETQ. V was shortened by 3 bases and J by 7 bases, with 14 bases between the two germline ends. This CDR3 contains 14 residues. The genes are TRBV5-1 and TRBJ1-5; D uncertain. The sequence was obtained from a man aged 55-75 years with urothelial cancer. The material sequenced was PBMCs, taken around atezolizumab (anti-PD-L1) treatment. CDR3 sequence: CASSSDGVQQPQHF. The CDR3 region has the DNA TGCGCCAGCAGCTCGGACGGGGTCCAACAGCCCCAGCATTTT.